Shown below are 18 T cell receptor beta chains from a single sample sequenced in a study of sequential checkpoint blockade in melanoma. Treatment of the sample: randomized to nivolumab then ipilimumab (arm A) or the reverse (arm B). The repertoire was sequenced with immunoSEQ multiplex PCR; TCRdb's copy has only in-frame clones and lacks some. The sample lists 7,500 to 9,500 clones, about 25% seen once, with over 4.5% in the top ten. The sequences come from tumor tissue (inferred from file names), collected from a patient given nivolumab and ipilimumab in sequence. These receptors all stem from a human donor with melanoma.

The V gene is TRBV5-1, the J gene TRBJ2-2; TRBD2 might be the D (7 bases). V lost 0 bases, J lost 3 bases, and 12 bases lay in between. CDR1 SGHRS and CDR2 YFSETQ come from the germline V gene. The CDR3 totals 16 residues. The CDR3 region is CASSLDGGLDTGELFF. The CDR3 DNA follows: TGCGCCAGCAGCTTGGACGGGGGGCTAGACACCGGGGAGCTGTTTTTT.

By proportion, this clone is medium-sized. V is TRBV6-8 and J is TRBJ2-2; 7 bases line up with TRBD2. CDR1 and CDR2 (germline): MNHGY, SAAAGT. The CDR3 consists of 14 residues. V lost 10 bases and J lost 1; bases outside the gene matches: 6. CDR3 coding DNA: TGTGCCATCCAATGGGGGGGGAACACCGGGGAGCTGTTTTTT. It translates to CAIQWGGNTGELFF.

This chain links TRBV11-3 with TRBJ2-1, with D maybe TRBD1 (6 bases). The CDR3 is made up of 15 amino acids. Germline V gives CDR1 SGHNT, CDR2 YENEEA. V gave up 2 bases and J gave up 2 bases, with 10 bases separating them. CDR3 nucleotide sequence: TGTGCCAGCAGCTTAAGGGGGACAACCTACAATGAGCAGTTCTTC. Amino acid sequence: CASSLRGTTYNEQFF.

Only a few counts were recorded for this clone. J is TRBJ2-1 and V is TRBV11-3; 10 positions match TRBD1. V dropped 5 bases and J dropped 14; count of bases not matched to a gene: 12. Germline loops: CDR1 SGHNT, CDR2 YENEEA. This CDR3 is 14 amino acids long. CDR3 in DNA: TGTGCCAGCAGCCCAGATTGGGACAGGGGTTCCGAGTTCTTC. It encodes CASSPDWDRGSEFF.

The chain uses TRBV29-1 and TRBJ1-1; D is unclear. V shed 0 bases and J shed 4 bases, with 6 bases lying between them. The CDR3 runs to 12 residues. Germline loops: CDR1 SQVTM, CDR2 ANQGSEA. DNA for the CDR3: TGCAGCGTTGAAGATCGGTTCACTGAAGCTTTCTTT. Its translation: CSVEDRFTEAFF.

This clone was picked up a small number of times. This chain connects TRBV11-3 to TRBJ2-7, with 8 bases aligning to TRBD1. CDR1 is SGHNT and CDR2 is YENEEA in the germline V gene. J was trimmed by 2 bases and V by 5 bases; bases with no gene match: 8. The CDR3 totals 15 residues. CDR3: CASSPRQGPTYEQYF. CDR3 coding DNA: TGTGCCAGCAGCCCAAGACAGGGGCCCACCTACGAGCAGTACTTC.

This chain joins TRBV18 and TRBJ2-7, with 11 bases that match TRBD2. CDR1 KGHSH and CDR2 LQKENI come from the germline V gene. The CDR3 totals 17 residues. V lost 0 bases, J lost 1 base, and 5 bases stayed unmatched. CDR3 DNA: TGTGCCAGCTCACCACCTAGCGGGAGGGGTAAATCCTACGAGCAGTACTTC. It translates to CASSPPSGRGKSYEQYF.

This clone was observed a handful of times. The chain is built from TRBV28 and TRBJ1-1; a weak D match, TRBD1 (5 bases). CDR3 length: 13 amino acids. With 5 bases removed from V and 1 base from J, the gap between germline ends came to 8 bases. CDR1 and CDR2 from the germline V gene are MDHEN and SYDVKM. CDR3 DNA: TGTGCCAGCAGTCGGAGGGGGAACACTGAAGCTTTCTTT. This sequence encodes CASSRRGNTEAFF. The complete variable domain, with remaining parts taken from reference TRBV28 and TRBJ1-1, reads DVKVTQSSRYLVKRTGEKVFLECVQDMDHENMFWYRQDPGLGLRLIYFSYDVKMKEKGDIPEGYSVSREKKERFSLILESASTNQTSMYLCASSRRGNTEAFFGQGTRLTVV.

This chain connects TRBV2 to TRBJ2-5; 9 bases line up with TRBD2. Looked up from germline, CDR1 is SNHLY and CDR2 is FYNNEI. V shed 2 bases and J 5 bases; nucleotides not matched to a gene: 6. The CDR3 runs to 15 residues. The CDR3 DNA reads TGTGCCAGCAGTGAATCTGGGACTAGCCGGGAGACCCAGTACTTC. Translated, it gives CASSESGTSRETQYF.

In its sample, this clone was seen once. The chain couples TRBV25-1 to TRBJ1-2, with a tentative D call TRBD1 (6 bases). The V end lost 1 base, the J end lost 4 bases, and 16 bases lay between the germline ends. The CDR3 sequence is 16 residues long. Germline V gene sequence: CDR1 MGHDK, CDR2 SYGVNS. DNA of the CDR3: TGTGCCAGCAGTGAATCCACTTTTGGGGGGCCCTATGGCTACACCTTC. Amino acids: CASSESTFGGPYGYTF.

This clone appeared a few times. This sequence joins TRBV9 and TRBJ2-1; TRBD1 matches 8 bases. Germline lookup yields CDR1 SGDLS and CDR2 YYNGEE. The CDR3 is 15 amino acids. J lost 3 bases, V lost 4 bases, and 6 bases had no gene match. The chain's CDR3 is CASSKRQGRYNEQFF. The DNA for the CDR3 is TGTGCCAGCAGCAAGCGACAGGGGCGCTACAATGAGCAGTTCTTC.

This rearrangement joins TRBV19 to TRBJ2-6; D not certain. This CDR3 spans 17 amino acids. The germline gives CDR1 LNHDA, CDR2 SQIVND (reference sequence). Trimming removed 7 bases from V and 0 bases from J, with 16 bases in between. In nucleotides, the CDR3 is TGTGCCAGTAAAGACCGAGAGTCAAGCTCTGGGGCCAACGTCCTGACTTTC. Protein product: CASKDRESSSGANVLTF.

The chain joins TRBV29-1 to TRBJ2-1, with 13 bases lining up with TRBD2. This CDR3 has 13 amino acids. V lost 7 bases to trimming and J lost 8 bases; unmatched junction nucleotides: 5. Germline CDR1 and CDR2: SQVTM and ANQGSEA. This CDR3 is CSAGTSGNYEQFF. The CDR3 DNA is TGCAGCGCCGGGACTAGCGGGAACTATGAGCAGTTCTTC.

V and J are TRBV9 and TRBJ2-7; D is possibly TRBD2 (6 bases). Germline V gives CDR1 SGDLS, CDR2 YYNGEE. V dropped 7 bases and J dropped 2 bases, with 13 bases sitting between them. The CDR3 spans 13 residues. The CDR3 sequence: CASGRGQTYEQYF. The CDR3 coding sequence is TGTGCCAGCGGGCGGGGCCAGACCTACGAGCAGTACTTC.

Only a few counts were recorded for this clone. The V call is TRBV28, the J call TRBJ1-1; no definite D call. The CDR3 spans 18 residues. Germline V lookup: CDR1 MDHEN, CDR2 SYDVKM. Between the trimmed V and J ends, which lost 5 bases and 3 bases, there was a span of 25 bases. CDR3 coding DNA: TGTGCCAGCAGTACTAACACCTATCGAAGGCCCCGGGACACTGAAGCTTTCTTT. It is translated as CASSTNTYRRPRDTEAFF.

V gene TRBV11-3 combines with J gene TRBJ2-7, with 9 bases lining up with TRBD1. The CDR3 covers 16 residues. CDR1 and CDR2 (germline): SGHNT, YENEEA. Unmatched junction bases numbered 7, after V lost 0 bases and J lost 4 bases. Here the CDR3 DNA reads TGTGCCAGCAGCTTAGATTTAGGGACAGGGTCGTACGAGCAGTACTTC. Encoded protein: CASSLDLGTGSYEQYF.

The genes are TRBV6-8 and TRBJ1-5; D gene unclear. CDR1 is MNHGY and CDR2 is SAAAGT in the germline V gene. This CDR3 has 14 residues. Trimming pared 1 base from V and 6 bases from J, leaving 10 bases between. CDR3 sequence reads: CASSYYRSGQPQHF. CDR3 coding DNA: TGTGCCAGCAGTTACTATCGGTCTGGTCAGCCCCAGCATTTT.

This clone was seen a few times. The genes are TRBV11-3 and TRBJ1-5; D is uncertain. CDR1 is SGHNT, CDR2 YENEEA, per germline. There are 14 residues in the CDR3. Trimming left V 4 bases short and J 0 bases short, with 7 bases between. CDR3 protein: CASSSWDSNQPQHF. DNA for the CDR3: TGTGCCAGCAGCTCCTGGGATAGCAATCAGCCCCAGCATTTT.